This TCR beta chain was recovered during a study of blood T cell repertoires in COVID-19. Across the whole study: The analysed material was cDNA or gDNA that came from T cells, B-cell-depleted T cells, or PBMCs.

Those who participated ranged in age from roughly 18 to 95 years and resided in 24 US areas. Cohort allocation depended upon clinical history that participants reported. Sequencing was performed with immunoSEQ multiplex PCR; in TCRdb, only in-frame clones are kept and a portion is missing. The sample holds about 140,000 clones, about 89% seen once. Per germline, CDR1 MNHEY and CDR2 SVGAGI. V dropped 1 base and J dropped 10 bases, with 14 bases sitting between them. The CDR3 is made up of 15 amino acids. The rearrangement uses TRBV6-5 and TRBJ1-6; a weak D match, TRBD1 (5 bases). Sequencing input: PBMCs or T cells enriched from blood (not recorded which). The TCR originated in a man in his fifties or sixties who had recovered from COVID-19. For the CDR3, the DNA is TGTGCCAGCAGTTACTTTCAGGGTCCAGGCTCACCCCTCCACTTT. Its protein product is CASSYFQGPGSPLHF.